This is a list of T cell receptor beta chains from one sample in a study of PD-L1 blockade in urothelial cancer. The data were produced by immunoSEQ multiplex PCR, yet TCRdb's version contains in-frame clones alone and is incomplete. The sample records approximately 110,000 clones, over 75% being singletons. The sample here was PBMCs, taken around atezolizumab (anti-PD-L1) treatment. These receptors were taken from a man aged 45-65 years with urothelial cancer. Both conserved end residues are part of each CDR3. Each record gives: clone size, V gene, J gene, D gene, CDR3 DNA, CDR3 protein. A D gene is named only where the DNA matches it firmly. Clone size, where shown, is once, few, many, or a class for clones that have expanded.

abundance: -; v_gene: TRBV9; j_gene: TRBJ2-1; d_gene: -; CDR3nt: TGTGCCAGCAGCGTAAGCGGCGGGGCGGTTTACAATGAGCAGTTCTTC; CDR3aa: CASSVSGGAVYNEQFF
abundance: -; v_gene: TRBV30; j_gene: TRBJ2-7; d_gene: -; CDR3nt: TGTGCCTGGAGTGTAGGCGGATCCTACGAGCAGTACTTC; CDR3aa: CAWSVGGSYEQYF
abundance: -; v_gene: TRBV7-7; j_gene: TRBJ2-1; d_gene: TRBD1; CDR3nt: TGTGCTAGCAGCTTCCGCATCAACAGGGGGGTGGGCGACAATGAGCAGTTCTTC; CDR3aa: CASSFRINRGVGDNEQFF
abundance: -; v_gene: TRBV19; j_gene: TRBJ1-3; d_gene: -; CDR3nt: TGTGCCACCATGACAATCGACTCTGGAAACACCATATATTTT; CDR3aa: CATMTIDSGNTIYF
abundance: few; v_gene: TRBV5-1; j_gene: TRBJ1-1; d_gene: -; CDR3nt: TGCGCCAGCAGCTTCCAGGGCACGGCTGAAGCTTTCTTT; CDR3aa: CASSFQGTAEAFF
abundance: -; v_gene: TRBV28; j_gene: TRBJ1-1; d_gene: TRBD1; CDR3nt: TGTGCCAGCAGGCGGGGTAGGGGGACAGGAAACACTGAAGCTTTCTTT; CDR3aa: CASRRGRGTGNTEAFF
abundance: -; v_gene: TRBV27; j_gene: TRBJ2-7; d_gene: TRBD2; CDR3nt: TGTGCCAGCAGACTAGCGGGGAGCTACGAGCAGTACTTC; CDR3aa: CASRLAGSYEQYF
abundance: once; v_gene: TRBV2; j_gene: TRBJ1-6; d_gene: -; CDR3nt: TGTGCCAGCAGTGTAGGGGGTACCGGTAATTCACCCCTCCACTTT; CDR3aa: CASSVGGTGNSPLHF
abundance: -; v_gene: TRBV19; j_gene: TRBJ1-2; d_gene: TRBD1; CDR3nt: TGTGCCAGTGACGACAGGGCCAATGGCTACACCTTC; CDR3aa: CASDDRANGYTF
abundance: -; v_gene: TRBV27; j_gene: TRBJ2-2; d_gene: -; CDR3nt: TGTGCCAGCAGTTTACGAGGAGGCGGGGAGCTGTTTTTT; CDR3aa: CASSLRGGGELFF
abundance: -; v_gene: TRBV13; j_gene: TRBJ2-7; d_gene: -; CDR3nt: TGTGCCAGCAGCTTAGGAACGGGGACCTACGAGCAGTACTTC; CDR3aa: CASSLGTGTYEQYF
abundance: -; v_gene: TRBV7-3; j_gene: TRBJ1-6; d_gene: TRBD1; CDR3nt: TGTGCCAGCAGCCACCACGCGACAGGGGTGAATTCACCCCTCCACTTT; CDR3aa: CASSHHATGVNSPLHF
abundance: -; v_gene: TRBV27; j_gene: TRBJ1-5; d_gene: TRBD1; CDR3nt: TGTGCCAGCAGTTTGGACAGGAGAAGCAATCAGCCCCAGCATTTT; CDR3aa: CASSLDRRSNQPQHF
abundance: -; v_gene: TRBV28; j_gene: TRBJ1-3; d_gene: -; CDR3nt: TGTGCCAGCGGCGACCGCCGGGGGGGGTTGGTGGACACCATATATTTT; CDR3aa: CASGDRRGGLVDTIYF
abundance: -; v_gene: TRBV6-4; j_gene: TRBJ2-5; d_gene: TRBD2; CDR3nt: TGTGCCAGCAGAAAGACTAGCGGGGAAAAGTACTTC; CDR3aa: CASRKTSGEKYF
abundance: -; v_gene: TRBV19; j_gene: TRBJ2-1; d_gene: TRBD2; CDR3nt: TGTGCCAGTAGCGGGAGGGTATACAATGAGCAGTTCTTC; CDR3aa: CASSGRVYNEQFF
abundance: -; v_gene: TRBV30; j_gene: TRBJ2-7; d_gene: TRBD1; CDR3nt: TGTGCCTGGAGTGTATCACAGGGGTACGAGCAGTACTTC; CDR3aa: CAWSVSQGYEQYF
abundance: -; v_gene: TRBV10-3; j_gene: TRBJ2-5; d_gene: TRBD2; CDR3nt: TGTGCCATCAGTGAGCCGCCCGGACTAGCGGGAGGGGGAGAGACCCAGTACTTC; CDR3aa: CAISEPPGLAGGGETQYF
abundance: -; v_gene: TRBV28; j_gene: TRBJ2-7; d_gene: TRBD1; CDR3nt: TGTGCCAGCAGCCCACCGGGACAGGGATACTACGAGCAGTACTTC; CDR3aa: CASSPPGQGYYEQYF
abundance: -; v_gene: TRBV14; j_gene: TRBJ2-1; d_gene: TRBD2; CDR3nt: TGTGCCAGCAGCCAGAGAAGGACTAGTTCCTACAATGAGCAGTTCTTC; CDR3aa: CASSQRRTSSYNEQFF
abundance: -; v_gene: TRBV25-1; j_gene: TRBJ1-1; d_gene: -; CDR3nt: TGTGCCAGCAGTGAGCTATCGGTCACTGAAGCTTTCTTT; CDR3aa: CASSELSVTEAFF
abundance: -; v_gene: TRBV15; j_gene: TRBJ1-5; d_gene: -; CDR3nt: TGTGCCACCAGCAGAGAGGACACCTATAGCAATCAGCCCCAGCATTTT; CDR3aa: CATSREDTYSNQPQHF
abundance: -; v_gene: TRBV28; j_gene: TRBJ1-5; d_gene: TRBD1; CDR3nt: TGTGCCAGCATTCTTGGGACAGGGAGTCAGCCCCAGCATTTT; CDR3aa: CASILGTGSQPQHF
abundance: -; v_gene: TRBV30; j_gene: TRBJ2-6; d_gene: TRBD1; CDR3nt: TGTGCCTGGAGTGGACAGGGGGCTGTGGGGGCCAACGTCCTGACTTTC; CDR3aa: CAWSGQGAVGANVLTF
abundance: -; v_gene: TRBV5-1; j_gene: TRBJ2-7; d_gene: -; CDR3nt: TGCGCCAGCAGTGAGGGCCTAAGCTCCTACGAGCAGTACTTC; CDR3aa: CASSEGLSSYEQYF
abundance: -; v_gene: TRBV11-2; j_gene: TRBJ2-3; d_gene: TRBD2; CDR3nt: TGTGCCAGCAGCTTAGATCTAGGTAGCGGGAGCACAGATACGCAGTATTTT; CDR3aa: CASSLDLGSGSTDTQYF
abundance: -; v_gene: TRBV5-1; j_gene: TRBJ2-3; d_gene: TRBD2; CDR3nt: TGCGCCAGCCGGTTGACTAGCGGGATTAGCACAGATACGCAGTATTTT; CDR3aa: CASRLTSGISTDTQYF
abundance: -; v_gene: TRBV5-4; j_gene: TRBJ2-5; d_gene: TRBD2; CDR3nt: TGTGCCAGCAGCTCGAGACTAGCGGGAGAAGAGACCCAGTACTTC; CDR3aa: CASSSRLAGEETQYF
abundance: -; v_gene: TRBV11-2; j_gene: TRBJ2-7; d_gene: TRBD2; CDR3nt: TGTGCCAGCAGCTTTCACGGGATAGCGGGGGGGAGCTCCTACGAGCAGTACTTC; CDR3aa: CASSFHGIAGGSSYEQYF
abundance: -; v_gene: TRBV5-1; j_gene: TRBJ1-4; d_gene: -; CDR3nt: TGCGCCAGCAGCTCGGGGTTACTTGCAACTAATGAAAAACTGTTTTTT; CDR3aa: CASSSGLLATNEKLFF
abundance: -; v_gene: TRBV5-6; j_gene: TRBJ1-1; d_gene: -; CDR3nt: TGTGCCAGCAGCTTGCGTGGAGGTAGGCGAGGTGAAGCTTTCTTT; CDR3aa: CASSLRGGRRGEAFF
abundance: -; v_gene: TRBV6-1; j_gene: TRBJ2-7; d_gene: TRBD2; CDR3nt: TGTGCCAGCAGTGTAGGGACTAGCGGGTCCTTATCCTACGAGCAGTACTTC; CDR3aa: CASSVGTSGSLSYEQYF
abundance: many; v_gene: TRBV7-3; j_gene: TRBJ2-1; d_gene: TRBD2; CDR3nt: TGTGCCAGCAGCCTAAACCCGGGACTAGCTTTCGATGAGCAGTTCTTC; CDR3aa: CASSLNPGLAFDEQFF
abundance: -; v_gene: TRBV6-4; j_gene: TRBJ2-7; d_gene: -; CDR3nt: TGTGCCAGCAGTGACTACAGGGTCCACGAGCAGTACTTC; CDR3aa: CASSDYRVHEQYF
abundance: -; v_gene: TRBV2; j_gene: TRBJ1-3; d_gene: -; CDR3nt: TGTGCCAGCATGCGGGAGTCTGGAAACACCATATATTTT; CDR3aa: CASMRESGNTIYF
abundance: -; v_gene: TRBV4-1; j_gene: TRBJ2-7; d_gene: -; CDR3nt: TGCGCCAGCAGCCCGACACACTCTACCTACGAGCAGTACTTC; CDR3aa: CASSPTHSTYEQYF
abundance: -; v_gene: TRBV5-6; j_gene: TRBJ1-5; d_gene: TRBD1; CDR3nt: TGTGCCAGCAGCGCGACAGGGCTGCGGCAGCCCCAGCATTTT; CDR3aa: CASSATGLRQPQHF
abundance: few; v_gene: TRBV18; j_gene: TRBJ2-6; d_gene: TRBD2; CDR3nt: TGTGCCAGCTCACCACTCCCAAACCGGGGGGCTGGGGCCAACGTCCTGACTTTC; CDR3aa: CASSPLPNRGAGANVLTF
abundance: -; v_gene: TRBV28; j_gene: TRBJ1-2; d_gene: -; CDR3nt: TGTGCCAGCAGTTTAGCTGTTACAGTAGCTAACTATGGCTACACCTTC; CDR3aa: CASSLAVTVANYGYTF
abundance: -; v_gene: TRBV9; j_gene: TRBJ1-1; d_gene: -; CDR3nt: TGTGCCAGCAGCGTAGGTGCGGCGAACACTGAAGCTTTCTTT; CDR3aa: CASSVGAANTEAFF
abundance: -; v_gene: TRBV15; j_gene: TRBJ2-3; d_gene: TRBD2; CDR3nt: TGTGCCACCAGCAGTCTTAGGACTAGCGCAGATACGCAGTATTTT; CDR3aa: CATSSLRTSADTQYF
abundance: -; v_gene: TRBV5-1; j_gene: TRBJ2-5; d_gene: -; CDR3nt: TGCGCCAGCAGCTTGAGGGGGATTCGGGAGACCCAGTACTTC; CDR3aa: CASSLRGIRETQYF
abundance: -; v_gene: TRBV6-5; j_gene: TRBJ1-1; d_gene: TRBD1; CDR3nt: TGTGCCAGCAGTCTCTCAGGGGGCCTTGAAGCTTTCTTT; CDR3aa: CASSLSGGLEAFF
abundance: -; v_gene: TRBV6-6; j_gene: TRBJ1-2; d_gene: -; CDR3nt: TGTGCCAGCAGTTACCTTGAGGGAAATGGCTACACCTTC; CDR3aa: CASSYLEGNGYTF
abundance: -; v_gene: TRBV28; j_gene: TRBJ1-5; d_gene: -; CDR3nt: TGTGCCAGCCAGTTTCGGGGAAGCGGCGGTCAGCCCCAGCATTTT; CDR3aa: CASQFRGSGGQPQHF
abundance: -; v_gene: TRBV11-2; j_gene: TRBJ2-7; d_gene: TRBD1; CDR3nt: TGTGCCAGCAGCTTAGGGCACAGGGGACCAGGCGAGCAGTACTTC; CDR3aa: CASSLGHRGPGEQYF
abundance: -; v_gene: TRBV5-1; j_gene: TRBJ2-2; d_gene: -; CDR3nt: TGCGCCAGCAGCTTTTCAGGGTTGAACACCGGGGAGCTGTTTTTT; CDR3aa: CASSFSGLNTGELFF
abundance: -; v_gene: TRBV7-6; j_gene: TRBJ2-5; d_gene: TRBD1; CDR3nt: TGTGCCAGCAGCACCCTCGGACAGGTGCAAGAGACCCAGTACTTC; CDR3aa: CASSTLGQVQETQYF
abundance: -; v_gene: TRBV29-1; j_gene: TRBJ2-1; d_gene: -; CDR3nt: TGCAGCGTTGAAGCACAGGGAAGAGACAATGAGCAGTTCTTC; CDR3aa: CSVEAQGRDNEQFF
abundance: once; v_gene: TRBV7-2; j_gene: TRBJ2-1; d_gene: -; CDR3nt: TGTGCCAGCAGTTTAAGCCTGGGGGACTCGACGGGGTTCTTC; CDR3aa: CASSLSLGDSTGFF
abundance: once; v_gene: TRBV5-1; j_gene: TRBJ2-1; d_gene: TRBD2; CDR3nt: TGCGCCAGCAGCTTAGATGGGACTACTTACAATGAGCAGTTCTTC; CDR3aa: CASSLDGTTYNEQFF
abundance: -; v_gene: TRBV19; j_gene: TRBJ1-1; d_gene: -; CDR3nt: TGTGCCAGTAGTTCAACAGGGTCGGGCACTGAAGCTTTCTTT; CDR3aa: CASSSTGSGTEAFF
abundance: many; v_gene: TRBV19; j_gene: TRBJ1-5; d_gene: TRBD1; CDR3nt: TGTGCCAGTAGGCTCACAGGGGGAAATCAGCCCCAGCATTTT; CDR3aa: CASRLTGGNQPQHF